The 21 T cell receptor beta chains reported below all come from one sample, sequenced in a study of glioma-infiltrating T cells after dendritic cell vaccination. Here immunoSEQ multiplex PCR was the method, and the copy in TCRdb shows in-frame clones only, minus some. This table has approximately 100,000 clones, roughly three quarters appearing once. The specimen was blood, collected before dendritic cell vaccination. All receptors derive from a human donor with glioblastoma.

V is TRBV11-2 and J is TRBJ1-2, with a possible D match to TRBD1 (5 bases). V lost 1 base and J 4 bases, leaving 16 bases between the germline ends. Germline V gene sequence: CDR1 SGHAT, CDR2 FQNNGV. The CDR3 contains 16 residues. For the CDR3, the DNA is TGTGCCAGCAGCTTAGTAGCGGGACCCTGGGCCTATGGCTACACCTTC. Encoded protein: CASSLVAGPWAYGYTF.

The chain links TRBV5-4 to TRBJ2-2; the match to TRBD1 covers 7 bases. The CDR3 covers 14 residues. The trim removed 0 bases at V and 6 bases at J, leaving 2 bases unmatched. Looked up from germline, CDR1 is SGHNT and CDR2 is YYREEE (reference sequence). In nucleotides, the CDR3 is TGTGCCAGCAGCTTGGGACAGGGTGCCGGGGAGCTGTTTTTT. It yields the protein CASSLGQGAGELFF.

CDR3 protein: CASSPTQSTDTQYF. In nucleotides, the CDR3 is TGTGCCAGCAGCCCGACACAGAGCACAGATACGCAGTATTTT. This chain uses TRBV6-4 with TRBJ2-3; D uncertain. V lost 6 bases and J 0 bases, leaving 10 bases between the germline ends. The CDR3 sequence is 14 residues long. The germline gives CDR1 MRHNA, CDR2 SNTAGT.

As to this clone: The sample contains more than one DNA sequence encoding this CDR3. This rearrangement joins TRBV20-1 to TRBJ2-3; D is unclear. The CDR3 totals 11 residues. Trimming shortened V by 6 bases and J by 2 bases, and 6 bases separated the two germline ends. Germline V gene sequence: CDR1 DFQATT, CDR2 SNEGSKA (reference sequence). The CDR3 loop reads CSAPLTDTQYF. The CDR3 DNA is TGCAGTGCCCCACTCACAGATACGCAGTATTTT.

This chain joins TRBV6-5 and TRBJ2-1, with D maybe TRBD2 (8 bases). The CDR3 extends over 16 amino acids. The germline gives CDR1 MNHEY, CDR2 SVGAGI. V dropped 2 bases and J dropped 5 bases, with 16 bases sitting between them. The CDR3 DNA reads TGTGCCAGCAGTTACCCGGGACTAGGGGGCCACAATGAGCAGTTCTTC. Amino acids: CASSYPGLGGHNEQFF.

The CDR3 region has the DNA TGTGCCAGCAGCGTAGGGGGGGGGCTACTGAACACTGAAGCTTTCTTT. It codes for CASSVGGGLLNTEAFF. The gene calls are TRBV9 and TRBJ1-1; tentative D call: TRBD1 (6 bases). V was trimmed by 0 bases and J by 0 bases, leaving 12 bases between them. The CDR3 has 16 amino acids. Germline CDR1 reads SGDLS; CDR2 reads YYNGEE.

This clone was picked up one time. CDR3 sequence (DNA): TGCAGCGTCCGTCCCGGGACAGGGGGCACTGAAGCTTTCTTT. Its protein product is CSVRPGTGGTEAFF. The chain is built from TRBV29-1 and TRBJ1-1; 11 bases align to TRBD1. Unmatched junction bases numbered 7, after V lost 6 bases and J lost 4 bases. The CDR3 loop spans 14 amino acids. The germline gives CDR1 SQVTM, CDR2 ANQGSEA.

V gene TRBV19 combines with J gene TRBJ2-1; 9 positions match TRBD2. The CDR3 is made up of 16 amino acids. With 5 bases clipped from V and 6 bases from J, the junction kept 11 bases outside the gene matches. Germline V gene data show CDR1 as LNHDA and CDR2 as SQIVND (reference sequence). The CDR3 is CASSPRASGVLNEQFF. CDR3 coding DNA: TGTGCCAGTAGTCCCCGGGCTAGCGGGGTCCTCAATGAGCAGTTCTTC.

About this clone itself: The identical CDR3 is also encoded by other nucleotide sequences in the sample. This sequence joins TRBV19 and TRBJ1-1; no clear D. CDR1 is LNHDA and CDR2 is SQIVND in the germline V gene (reference sequence). The CDR3 is made up of 13 amino acids. The V end was cut by 3 bases, the J end by 0 bases, with 5 bases between. In DNA form, the CDR3 reads TGTGCCAGTAGTATTTCCGTGAACACTGAAGCTTTCTTT. Protein sequence: CASSISVNTEAFF. The full variable domain, in which reference TRBV19 and TRBJ1-1 provide the parts outside the CDR3, is DGGITQSPKYLFRKEGQNVTLSCEQNLNHDAMYWYRQDPGQGLRLIYYSQIVNDFQKGDIAEGYSVSREKKESFPLTVTSAQKNPTAFYLCASSISVNTEAFFGQGTRLTVV.

The chain couples TRBV9 to TRBJ2-5; TRBD2 agrees at 7 bases. CDR1 is SGDLS and CDR2 is YYNGEE in the germline V gene. The V and J ends lost 0 bases and 4 bases, in that order; junction bases with no gene match: 0. This CDR3 has 13 residues. In DNA, the CDR3 is TGTGCCAGCAGCGTAGGGGGGGGAGAGACCCAGTACTTC. Its translation: CASSVGGGETQYF.

This clone has only one observation. This chain links TRBV9 with TRBJ1-5; 10 nucleotides agree with TRBD1. Germline V gene sequence: CDR1 SGDLS, CDR2 YYNGEE. This CDR3 contains 16 residues. V lost 4 bases, J lost 6 bases, and 10 bases stayed unmatched. In DNA form, the CDR3 reads TGTGCCAGCAGCCCGGGGGACAGGGGAGAGGGTCAGCCCCAGCATTTT. Translated: CASSPGDRGEGQPQHF.

V gene TRBV5-1 combines with J gene TRBJ1-2, with D unresolved. The V end was cut by 4 bases, the J end by 8 bases, with 21 bases between. The CDR3 spans 15 residues. The V gene's germline CDR1 is SGHRS and CDR2 YFSETQ. CDR3 region: CASSNMAATLEGYTF. The CDR3 DNA is TGCGCCAGCAGCAACATGGCAGCGACCTTGGAGGGCTACACCTTC.

This clone was recorded once. The V and J genes are TRBV5-1 and TRBJ2-5; 7 bases line up with TRBD1. CDR1 and CDR2 (germline): SGHRS, YFSETQ. The CDR3 runs 14 residues. V lost 1 base to trimming and J lost 4 bases; unmatched junction nucleotides: 4. This chain's CDR3 is CASSLTGTVETQYF. The CDR3 DNA is TGCGCCAGCAGCTTGACAGGGACAGTAGAGACCCAGTACTTC.

The gene calls are TRBV18 and TRBJ2-7, with D possibly matching TRBD1 (6 bases). Germline loops: CDR1 KGHSH, CDR2 LQKENI. The V end lost 2 bases, the J end lost 2 bases, and 10 bases lay between the germline ends. This CDR3 contains 14 residues. The CDR3 DNA reads TGTGCCAGCTCACCAACGGCAGGGGCCTACGAGCAGTACTTC. Amino acid sequence: CASSPTAGAYEQYF.

The DNA of the CDR3 is TGTGCCAGCAAGGGGACAGGAGGGCCCGGGGAGCTGTTTTTT. As protein: CASKGTGGPGELFF. This sequence joins TRBV14 and TRBJ2-2; 8 bases map to TRBD1. V dropped 7 bases and J dropped 6; count of bases not matched to a gene: 7. There are 14 residues in the CDR3. Germline CDR1 is SGHDN and CDR2 is FVKESK.

V usage is TRBV6-5 and J usage is TRBJ2-7; a weak D match, TRBD1 (5 bases). The V and J ends lost 2 bases and 1 base respectively, with 12 bases between them. Per the germline V gene, CDR1 is MNHEY and CDR2 is SVGAGI. This CDR3 has 15 amino acids. CDR3 protein: CASSYRTSESYEQYF. CDR3 bases: TGTGCCAGCAGTTACCGGACAAGCGAGTCCTACGAGCAGTACTTC.

This clone was counted a single time. The CDR3 coding sequence is TGTGCCAGCAGCCCGGGGACAGACTTGAACACTGAAGCTTTCTTT. Its translation: CASSPGTDLNTEAFF. V gene TRBV7-9 combines with J gene TRBJ1-1; TRBD1 matches at 7 bases. The CDR3 consists of 15 residues. CDR1 SEHNR and CDR2 FQNEAQ come from the germline V gene (reference sequence). Trimming cost V 5 bases and J 0 bases; bases outside gene matches: 6.

This sequence joins TRBV4-1 and TRBJ1-6, with 8 bases fitting TRBD1. The V segment lost 1 base and the J segment 12 bases; nucleotides outside the gene matches: 5. Germline CDR1 is MGHRA and CDR2 is YSYEKL. This CDR3 has 14 residues. CDR3 residues: CASSQGQGWEPLHF. The CDR3 bases are TGCGCCAGCAGCCAAGGACAGGGGTGGGAACCCCTCCACTTT.

The rearrangement links TRBV10-3 to TRBJ2-1, with a tentative D call TRBD1 (7 bases). Between the trimmed V and J ends, which lost 3 bases and 5 bases, there was a span of 14 bases. The CDR3 runs to 15 residues. Germline V lookup: CDR1 ENHRY, CDR2 SYGVKD. The CDR3 sequence: CAISESAGGNNEQFF. CDR3 in DNA: TGTGCCATCAGTGAATCGGCAGGGGGGAACAATGAGCAGTTCTTC.

The genes are TRBV27 and TRBJ2-1, with 9 bases lining up with TRBD2. J gave up 0 bases and V 5 bases, and 11 bases lay outside the gene matches. Germline V gives CDR1 MNHEY, CDR2 SMNVEV (reference sequence). The CDR3 extends over 18 amino acids. DNA for the CDR3: TGTGCCAGCAGTACCTTTTCTAGCGGGGTTAGCTCCTACAATGAGCAGTTCTTC. Its protein product is CASSTFSSGVSSYNEQFF.

The DNA of the CDR3 is TGCGCCAGCAGCCAAGGTCTCCTTGGGGGCCTGAGGACTGAAGCTTTCTTT. Amino acids: CASSQGLLGGLRTEAFF. This chain joins TRBV4-1 and TRBJ1-1; D might be TRBD1 (6 bases). The CDR3 sequence is 17 residues long. Germline assignment: CDR1 MGHRA and CDR2 YSYEKL. V lost 1 base to trimming and J lost 5 bases, with 20 bases between them.